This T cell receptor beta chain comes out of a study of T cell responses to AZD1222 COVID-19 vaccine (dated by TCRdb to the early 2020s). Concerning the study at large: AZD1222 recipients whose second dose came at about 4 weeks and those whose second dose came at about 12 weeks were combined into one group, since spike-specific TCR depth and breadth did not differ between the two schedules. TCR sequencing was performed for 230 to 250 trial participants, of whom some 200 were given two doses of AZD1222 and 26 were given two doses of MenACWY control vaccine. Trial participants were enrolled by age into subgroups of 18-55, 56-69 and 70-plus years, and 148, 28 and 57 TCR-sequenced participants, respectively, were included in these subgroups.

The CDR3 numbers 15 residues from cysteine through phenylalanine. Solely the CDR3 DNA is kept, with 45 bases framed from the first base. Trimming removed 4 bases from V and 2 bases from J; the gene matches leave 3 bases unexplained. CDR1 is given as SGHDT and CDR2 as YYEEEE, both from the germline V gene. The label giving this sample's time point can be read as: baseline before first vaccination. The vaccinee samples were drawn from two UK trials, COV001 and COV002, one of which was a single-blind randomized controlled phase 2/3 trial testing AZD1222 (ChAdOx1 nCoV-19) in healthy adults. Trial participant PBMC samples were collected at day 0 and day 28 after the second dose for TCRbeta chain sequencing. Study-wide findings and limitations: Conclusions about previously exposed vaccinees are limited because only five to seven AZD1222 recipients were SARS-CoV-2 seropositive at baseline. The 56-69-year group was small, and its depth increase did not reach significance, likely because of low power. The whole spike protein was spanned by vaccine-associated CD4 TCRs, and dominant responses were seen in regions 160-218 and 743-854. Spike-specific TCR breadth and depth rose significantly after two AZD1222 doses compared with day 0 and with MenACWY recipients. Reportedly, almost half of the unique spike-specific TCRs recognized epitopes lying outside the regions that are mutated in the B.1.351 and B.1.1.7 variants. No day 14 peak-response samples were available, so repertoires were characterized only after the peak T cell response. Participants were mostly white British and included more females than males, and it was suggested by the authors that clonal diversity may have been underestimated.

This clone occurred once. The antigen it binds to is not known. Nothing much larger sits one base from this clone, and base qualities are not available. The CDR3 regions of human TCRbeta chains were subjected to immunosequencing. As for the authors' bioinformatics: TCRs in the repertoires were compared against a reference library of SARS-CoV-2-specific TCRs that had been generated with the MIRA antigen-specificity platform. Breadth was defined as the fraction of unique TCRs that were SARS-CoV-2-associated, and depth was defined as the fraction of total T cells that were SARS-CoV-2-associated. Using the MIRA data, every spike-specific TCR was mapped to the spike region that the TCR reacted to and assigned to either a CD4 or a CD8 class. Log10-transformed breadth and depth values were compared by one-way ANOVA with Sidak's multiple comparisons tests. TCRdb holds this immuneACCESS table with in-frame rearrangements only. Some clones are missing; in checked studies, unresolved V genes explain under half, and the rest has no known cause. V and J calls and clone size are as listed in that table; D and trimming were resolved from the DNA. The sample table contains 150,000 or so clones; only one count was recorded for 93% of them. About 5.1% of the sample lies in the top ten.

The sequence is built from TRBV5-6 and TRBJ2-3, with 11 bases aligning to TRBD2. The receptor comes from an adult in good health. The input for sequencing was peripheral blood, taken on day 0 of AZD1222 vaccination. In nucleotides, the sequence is TGTGCCAGCAGCAGGGGACTAGCGGTCACAGATACGCAGTATTTT. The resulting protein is CASSRGLAVTDTQYF. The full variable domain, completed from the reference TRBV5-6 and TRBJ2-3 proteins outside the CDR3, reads DAGVTQSPTHLIKTRGQQVTLRCSPKSGHDTVSWYQQALGQGPQFIFQYYEEEERQRGNFPDRFSGHQFPNYSSELNVNALLLGDSALYLCASSRGLAVTDTQYFGPGTRLTVL.